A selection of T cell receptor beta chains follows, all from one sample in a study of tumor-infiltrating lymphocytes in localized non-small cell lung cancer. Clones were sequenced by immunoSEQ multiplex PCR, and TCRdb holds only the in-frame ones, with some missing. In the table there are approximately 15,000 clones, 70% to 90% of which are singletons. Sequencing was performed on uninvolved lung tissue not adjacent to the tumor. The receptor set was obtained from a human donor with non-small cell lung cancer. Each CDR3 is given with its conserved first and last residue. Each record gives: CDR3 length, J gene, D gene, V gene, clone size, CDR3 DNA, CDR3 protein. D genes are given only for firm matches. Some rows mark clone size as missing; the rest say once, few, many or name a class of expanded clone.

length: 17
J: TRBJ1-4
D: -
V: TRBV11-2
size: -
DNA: TGTGCCAGCAGCTTAGATTCGGACAGCGTAACTAATGAAAAACTGTTTTTT
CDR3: CASSLDSDSVTNEKLFF

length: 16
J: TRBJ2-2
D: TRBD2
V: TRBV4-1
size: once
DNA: TGCGCCAGCAGCCAACTACCCGGGGGGGAGATCGGGGAGCTGTTTTTT
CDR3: CASSQLPGGEIGELFF

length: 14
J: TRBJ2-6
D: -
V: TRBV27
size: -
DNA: TGTGCCAGCAAAGAGCCCTCTGGGGCCAACGTCCTGACTTTC
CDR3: CASKEPSGANVLTF

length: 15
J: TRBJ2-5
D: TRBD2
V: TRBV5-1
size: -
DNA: TGCGCCAGCAGCGCGGGACTAGTAGTTTGGGAGACCCAGTACTTC
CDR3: CASSAGLVVWETQYF

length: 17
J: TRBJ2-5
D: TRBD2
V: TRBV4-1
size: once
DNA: TGCGCCAGCAGCCACACCCTAGCGGGAGGGTCCCGAGAGACCCAGTACTTC
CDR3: CASSHTLAGGSRETQYF

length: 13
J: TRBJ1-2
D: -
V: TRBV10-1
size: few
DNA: TGCGCCAGCAGCGAGGAGATTAACTATGGCTACACCTTC
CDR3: CASSEEINYGYTF

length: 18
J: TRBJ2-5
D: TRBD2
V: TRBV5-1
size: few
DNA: TGCGCCAGCAGCTTGTGGTCGAGACTAGCGGGAGTAGTTGAGACCCAGTACTTC
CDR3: CASSLWSRLAGVVETQYF

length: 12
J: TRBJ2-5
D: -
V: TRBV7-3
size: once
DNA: TGTGCCACCCGAATCAGCGAGGAGACCCAGTACTTC
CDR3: CATRISEETQYF

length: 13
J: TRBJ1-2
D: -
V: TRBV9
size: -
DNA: TGTGCCAGCAGCCCCCAGAGTAACTATGGCTACACCTTC
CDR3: CASSPQSNYGYTF

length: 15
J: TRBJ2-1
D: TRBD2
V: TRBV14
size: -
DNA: TGTGCCAGCAGCCAAGGAGGGAGGGCCGTGGATGAGCAGTTCTTC
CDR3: CASSQGGRAVDEQFF

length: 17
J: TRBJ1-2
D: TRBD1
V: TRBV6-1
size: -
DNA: TGTGCCAGCAGTGGGATGGGACAGGCGTACCTTAACTATGGCTACACCTTC
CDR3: CASSGMGQAYLNYGYTF

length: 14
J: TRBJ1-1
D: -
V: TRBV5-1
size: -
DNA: TGCGCCAGCAGCTTGGTAATGGGGAACACTGAAGCTTTCTTT
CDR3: CASSLVMGNTEAFF

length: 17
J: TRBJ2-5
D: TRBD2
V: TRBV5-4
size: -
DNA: TGTGCCAGCAGCTTGGCTAGCGGGAGGGCCATCCGAGAGACCCAGTACTTC
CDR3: CASSLASGRAIRETQYF

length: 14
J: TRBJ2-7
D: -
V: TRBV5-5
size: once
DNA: TGTGCCAGCAGCTTACAGGGCTTGGGGTACGAGCAGTACTTC
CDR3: CASSLQGLGYEQYF

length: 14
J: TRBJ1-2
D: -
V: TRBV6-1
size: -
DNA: TGTGCCAGCAGAGAAGCCGGGACCCACTATGGCTACACCTTC
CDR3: CASREAGTHYGYTF

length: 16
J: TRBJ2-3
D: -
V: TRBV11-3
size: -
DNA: TGTGCCAGCAGCTTAGCCGGGACGATAAGCACAGATACGCAGTATTTT
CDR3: CASSLAGTISTDTQYF

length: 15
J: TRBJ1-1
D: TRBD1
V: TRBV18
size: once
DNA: TGTGCCAGCTCACCTTCCGGGACAGGGGGAAATGAAGCTTTCTTT
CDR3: CASSPSGTGGNEAFF

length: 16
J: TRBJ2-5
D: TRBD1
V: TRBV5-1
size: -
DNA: TGCGCCAGCAGCTCGTTACCGACAGGGAGCGAAGAGACCCAGTACTTC
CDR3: CASSSLPTGSEETQYF

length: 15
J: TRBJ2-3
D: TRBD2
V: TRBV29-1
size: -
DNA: TGCAGCGTTGAAGCGCGACTAGCGGCCCCAGATACGCAGTATTTT
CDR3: CSVEARLAAPDTQYF

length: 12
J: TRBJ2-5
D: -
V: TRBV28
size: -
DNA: TGTGCCACCGGGCGCATGCAAGAGACCCAGTACTTC
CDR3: CATGRMQETQYF

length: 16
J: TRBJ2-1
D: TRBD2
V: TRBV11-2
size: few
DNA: TGTGCCAGCAGCTTAGCGCGGACTAGCGCACGCAATGAGCAGTTCTTC
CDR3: CASSLARTSARNEQFF